One sample yielded the 14 T cell receptor beta chains listed below, sequenced in a study of blood T cell repertoires in COVID-19 (dated by TCRdb to the early 2020s). The library was made by the immunoSEQ multiplex PCR assay. TCRdb took over this immuneACCESS table, retaining in-frame rearrangements with V and J assigned. Such tables are incomplete; in checked studies, under half of the missing clones stem from an unresolved V gene, and the remainder is unexplained. This sample has hundreds of thousands of clones in its table, and about 90% of those were observed once. The leading ten clones occupy around 2.8% of the sample. Sequenced: peripheral blood. Receptors originate from a woman under 40 with COVID-19, enrolled during active disease.

The chain couples TRBV18 to TRBJ1-6; D call uncertain. This CDR3 has 15 amino acids. Germline values: CDR1 KGHSH, CDR2 LQKENI. V gave up 3 bases and J gave up 10 bases, with 16 bases separating them. CDR3 amino acids: CASSPIRAEESPLHF. CDR3 nucleotide sequence: TGTGCCAGCTCACCGATCCGGGCGGAGGAATCACCCCTCCACTTT.

The gene calls are TRBV12-5 and TRBJ2-2; 7 nucleotides agree with TRBD1. V gave up 4 bases and J gave up 7 bases; unmatched junction bases: 21. There are 19 residues in the CDR3. The germline gives CDR1 LGHNT, CDR2 FRNRAP. The CDR3 DNA sequence: TGTGCTAGTGGTTGGTTACAGGGGATAGATCTCCAGATCATCGGGGAGCTGTTTTTT. Protein product: CASGWLQGIDLQIIGELFF.

For the CDR3, the DNA is TGTGCCAGCAGTCGCCGGGACAGGGCCACAGATACGCAGTATTTT. Protein product: CASSRRDRATDTQYF. This rearrangement joins TRBV27 to TRBJ2-3, with 9 bases lining up with TRBD1. CDR3 length: 15 amino acids. Germline loops: CDR1 MNHEY, CDR2 SMNVEV (reference sequence). Trimming took 5 bases from V and 2 from J; bases not matched to a gene: 5.

The rearrangement joins TRBV7-9 to TRBJ1-1, with TRBD1 matching 9 bases. Trimming cost V 0 bases and J 0 bases; bases outside gene matches: 5. CDR1 is SEHNR, CDR2 FQNEAQ, per germline (reference sequence). The CDR3 is made up of 17 amino acids. CDR3 in DNA: TGTGCCAGCAGCTTAGCAGGACAGGGGACAATGAACACTGAAGCTTTCTTT. Translated, it gives CASSLAGQGTMNTEAFF.

This clone occurred a few times. The chain has TRBV6-2 or TRBV6-3 and TRBJ2-5; a weak D match, TRBD2 (6 bases). Germline loops: CDR1 MNHEY, CDR2 SVGEGT. The CDR3 runs 17 residues. The ends were cut back, 0 bases at V and 2 bases at J, with 16 bases in the middle. The CDR3 DNA reads TGTGCCAGCAGTTACTCGAAAACCGGGGACTCACAAGAGACCCAGTACTTC. Translating it yields CASSYSKTGDSQETQYF.

The J gene is TRBJ2-5, the V gene TRBV6-5; 10 nucleotides match TRBD1. In germline, CDR1 is MNHEY, CDR2 SVGAGI. J was trimmed by 4 bases and V by 7 bases; bases with no gene match: 9. There are 15 residues in the CDR3. The CDR3 nucleotides are TGTGCCAGCACCAGGACAGGGGGGCGTCTAGAGACCCAGTACTTC. It yields the protein CASTRTGGRLETQYF.

The genes are TRBV10-3 and TRBJ2-1, with D perhaps matching TRBD2 (5 bases). The germline V gene has CDR1 ENHRY and CDR2 SYGVKD. The CDR3 has 14 amino acids. Trimming cost V 10 bases and J 3 bases, with 16 bases left between them. The CDR3 is CATGELTHYNEQFF. CDR3 DNA sequence: TGTGCCACTGGGGAGCTAACGCACTACAATGAGCAGTTCTTC.

The chain uses TRBV2 and TRBJ2-5; D possibly corresponds to TRBD2 (6 bases). V was trimmed by 3 bases and J by 0 bases, leaving 8 bases between them. CDR3 length equals 14 residues. Germline CDR1 is SNHLY and CDR2 is FYNNEI. The DNA of the CDR3 is TGTGCCAGCAGTGAGGGGGGATACCAAGAGACCCAGTACTTC. It encodes CASSEGGYQETQYF.

This chain uses TRBV5-8 with TRBJ2-5; TRBD1 agrees at 9 bases. J was trimmed by 5 bases and V by 4 bases; bases with no gene match: 9. The germline V gene has CDR1 SGHTS and CDR2 YDEGEE. The CDR3 length is 15 residues. The CDR3 reads CASSELQGAGETQYF. Written as DNA, the CDR3 is TGTGCCAGCAGCGAACTACAGGGGGCAGGGGAGACCCAGTACTTC.

This chain joins TRBV7-9 and TRBJ2-2, with TRBD2 as a possible D gene (6 bases). CDR1 SEHNR and CDR2 FQNEAQ come from the germline V gene (reference sequence). The CDR3 covers 15 residues. The V end was cut by 3 bases, the J end by 5 bases, with 13 bases between. The DNA for the CDR3 is TGTGCCAGCAGCTTTGTGCGGGACTGGACCGGGGAGCTGTTTTTT. Its protein is CASSFVRDWTGELFF.

The chain carries TRBV11-2 and TRBJ1-4; 9 nucleotides align to TRBD1. Germline trimming cut 2 bases from V and 6 bases from J; bases unmatched to any gene: 10. CDR1 is SGHAT, CDR2 FQNNGV, per germline. The CDR3 consists of 17 residues. CDR3 nucleotide sequence: TGTGCCAGCAGCTTATCGAGAGGGGACAGGGCCTATGAAAAACTGTTTTTT. Amino acids: CASSLSRGDRAYEKLFF.

The rearrangement links TRBV30 to TRBJ1-2, with TRBD1 identical over 9 bases. The CDR3 spans 15 residues. The V gene's germline CDR1 is GTSNPN and CDR2 SVGIG (reference sequence). The V gene end was trimmed by 0 bases and the J gene end by 6 bases; junction bases not matched to a gene: 8. CDR3 in DNA: TGTGCCTGGAGTGTTGGAACAGGGGGCGCCGATGGCTACACCTTC. Translation: CAWSVGTGGADGYTF.

This chain joins TRBV24-1 and TRBJ2-1, with D tentatively TRBD1 (8 bases). Germline V gene sequence: CDR1 KGHDR, CDR2 SFDVKD. The CDR3 loop spans 16 amino acids. Trimming removed 4 bases at V and 7 bases at J, with 19 bases between. The CDR3 loop is CATSDPGQGGVNEQFF. As DNA, the CDR3 is TGTGCCACCAGTGACCCAGGACAGGGAGGGGTGAATGAGCAGTTCTTC.

This chain joins TRBV7-9 and TRBJ2-3, with 8 positions matching TRBD2. The germline gives CDR1 SEHNR, CDR2 FQNEAQ (reference sequence). V gave up 4 bases and J gave up 4 bases; unmatched junction bases: 4. This CDR3 is 14 amino acids long. Written as DNA, the CDR3 is TGTGCCAGCAGCTCGGGAGGGCCTTCAGATACGCAGTATTTT. Residues: CASSSGGPSDTQYF. Complete variable domain (other parts from reference TRBV7-9 and TRBJ2-3): DTGVSQNPRHKITKRGQNVTFRCDPISEHNRLYWYRQTLGQGPEFLTYFQNEAQLEKSRLLSDRFSAERPKGSFSTLEIQRTEQGDSAMYLCASSSGGPSDTQYFGPGTRLTVL.